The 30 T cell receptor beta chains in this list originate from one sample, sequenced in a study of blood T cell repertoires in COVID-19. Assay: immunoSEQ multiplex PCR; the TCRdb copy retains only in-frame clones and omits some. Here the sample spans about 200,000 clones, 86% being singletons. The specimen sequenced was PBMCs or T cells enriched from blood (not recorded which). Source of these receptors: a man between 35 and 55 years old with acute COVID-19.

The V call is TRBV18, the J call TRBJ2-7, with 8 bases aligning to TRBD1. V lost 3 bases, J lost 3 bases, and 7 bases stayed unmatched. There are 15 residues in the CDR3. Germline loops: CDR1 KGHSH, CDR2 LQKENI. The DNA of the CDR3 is TGTGCCAGCTCACCCACGACAGGGGTTCGCTACGAGCAGTACTTC. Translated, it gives CASSPTTGVRYEQYF.

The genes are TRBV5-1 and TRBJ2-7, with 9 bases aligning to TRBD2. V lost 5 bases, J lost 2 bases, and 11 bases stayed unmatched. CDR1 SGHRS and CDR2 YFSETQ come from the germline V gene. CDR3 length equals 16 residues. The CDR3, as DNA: TGCGCCAGCAGTGTGGCTAGCGGGACGAATACCTACGAGCAGTACTTC. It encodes CASSVASGTNTYEQYF.

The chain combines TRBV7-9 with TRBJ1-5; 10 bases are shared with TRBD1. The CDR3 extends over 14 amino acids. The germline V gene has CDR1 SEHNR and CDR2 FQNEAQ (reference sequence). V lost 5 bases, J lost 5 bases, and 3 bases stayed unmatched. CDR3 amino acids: CASSPGQGDQPQHF. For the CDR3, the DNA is TGTGCCAGCAGCCCTGGACAGGGGGATCAGCCCCAGCATTTT.

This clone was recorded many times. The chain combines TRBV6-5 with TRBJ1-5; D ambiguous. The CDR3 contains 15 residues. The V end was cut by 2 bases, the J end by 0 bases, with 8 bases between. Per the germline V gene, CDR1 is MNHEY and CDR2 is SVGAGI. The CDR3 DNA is TGTGCCAGCAGTTACGATGGCGGTAGCAATCAGCCCCAGCATTTT. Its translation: CASSYDGGSNQPQHF.

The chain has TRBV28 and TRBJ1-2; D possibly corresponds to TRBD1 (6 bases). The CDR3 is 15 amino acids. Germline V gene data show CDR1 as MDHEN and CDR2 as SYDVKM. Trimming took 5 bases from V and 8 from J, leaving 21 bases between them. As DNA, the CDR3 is TGTGCCAGCAGTCCCCGGGGGAGGGGGGTCGGCGGCTACACCTTC. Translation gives CASSPRGRGVGGYTF.

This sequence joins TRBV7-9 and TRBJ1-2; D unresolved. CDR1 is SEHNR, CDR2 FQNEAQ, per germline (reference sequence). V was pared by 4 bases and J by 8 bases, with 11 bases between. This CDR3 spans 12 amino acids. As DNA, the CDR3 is TGTGCCAGCAGCTCCCGACTCGTCGGCTACACCTTC. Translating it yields CASSSRLVGYTF.

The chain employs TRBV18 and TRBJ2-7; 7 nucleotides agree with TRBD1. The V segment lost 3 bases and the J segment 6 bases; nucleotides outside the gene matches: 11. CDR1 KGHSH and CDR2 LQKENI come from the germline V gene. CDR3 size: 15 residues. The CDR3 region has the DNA TGTGCCAGCTCACCCCTCGGCAGGGGGTCGGGCGAGCAGTACTTC. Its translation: CASSPLGRGSGEQYF.

The CDR3 reads CASSQDGGTGTNEQFF. CDR3 DNA sequence: TGTGCCAGCAGCCAAGACGGCGGGACAGGAACAAATGAGCAGTTCTTC. The V and J genes are TRBV14 and TRBJ2-1; 8 bases line up with TRBD1. The ends lost 0 bases at V and 7 bases at J; junction bases unmatched: 8. The CDR3 spans 16 residues. Germline V gene sequence: CDR1 SGHDN, CDR2 FVKESK.

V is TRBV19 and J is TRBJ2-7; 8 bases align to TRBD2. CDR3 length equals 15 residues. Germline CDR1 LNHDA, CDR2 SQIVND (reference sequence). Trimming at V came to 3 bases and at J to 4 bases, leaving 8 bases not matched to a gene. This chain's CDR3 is CASSITAGDRYEQYF. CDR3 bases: TGTGCCAGTAGTATCACAGCGGGAGATAGGTACGAGCAGTACTTC.

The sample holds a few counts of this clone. CDR3: CASSGRLTGDYGYTF. CDR3 sequence (DNA): TGTGCCAGTAGTGGACGCTTGACAGGCGACTATGGCTACACCTTC. The chain recombines TRBV19 with TRBJ1-2, with D maybe TRBD1 (6 bases). Trimming shortened V by 5 bases and J by 3 bases, and 16 bases separated the two germline ends. There are 15 residues in the CDR3. Germline CDR1 is LNHDA and CDR2 is SQIVND (reference sequence).

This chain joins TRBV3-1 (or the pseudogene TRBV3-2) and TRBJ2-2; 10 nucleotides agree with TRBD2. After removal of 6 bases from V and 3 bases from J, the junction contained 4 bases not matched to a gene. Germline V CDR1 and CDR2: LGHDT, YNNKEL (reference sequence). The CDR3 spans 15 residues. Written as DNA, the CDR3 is TGTGCCAGCAGTCGGACTAGCGGATACACCGGGGAGCTGTTTTTT. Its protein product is CASSRTSGYTGELFF.

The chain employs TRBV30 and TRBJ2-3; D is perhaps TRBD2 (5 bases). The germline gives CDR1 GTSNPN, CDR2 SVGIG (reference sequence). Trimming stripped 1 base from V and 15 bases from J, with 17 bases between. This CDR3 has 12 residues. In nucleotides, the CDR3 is TGTGCCTGGAGTGCGGGAACCCCACCTCACTATTTT. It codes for CAWSAGTPPHYF.

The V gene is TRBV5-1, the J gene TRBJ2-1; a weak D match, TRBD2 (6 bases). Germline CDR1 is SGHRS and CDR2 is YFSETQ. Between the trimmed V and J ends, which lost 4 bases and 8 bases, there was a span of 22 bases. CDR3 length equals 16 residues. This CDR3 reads CASSGTSGGGGYEQFF. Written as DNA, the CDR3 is TGCGCCAGCAGCGGAACCTCTGGGGGAGGTGGATATGAGCAGTTCTTC.

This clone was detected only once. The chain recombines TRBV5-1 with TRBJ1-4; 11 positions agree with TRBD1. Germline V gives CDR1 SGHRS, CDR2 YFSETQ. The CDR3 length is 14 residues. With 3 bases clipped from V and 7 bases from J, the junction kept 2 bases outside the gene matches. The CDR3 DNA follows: TGCGCCAGCAGCTCAGGGACAGGGGGTGAAAAACTGTTTTTT. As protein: CASSSGTGGEKLFF.

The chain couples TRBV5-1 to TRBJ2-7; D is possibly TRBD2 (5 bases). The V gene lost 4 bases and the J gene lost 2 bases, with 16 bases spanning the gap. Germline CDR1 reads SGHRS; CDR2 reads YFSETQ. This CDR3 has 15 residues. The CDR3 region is CASSLTTITPYEQYF. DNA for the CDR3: TGCGCCAGCAGCCTGACTACCATAACCCCCTACGAGCAGTACTTC.

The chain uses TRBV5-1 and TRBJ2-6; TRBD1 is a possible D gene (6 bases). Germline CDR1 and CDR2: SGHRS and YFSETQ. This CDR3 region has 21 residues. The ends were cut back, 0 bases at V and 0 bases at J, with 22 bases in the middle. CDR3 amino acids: CASSLEGSGPRGHSGANVLTF. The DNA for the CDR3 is TGCGCCAGCAGCTTGGAGGGGAGTGGTCCACGGGGACACTCTGGGGCCAACGTCCTGACTTTC.

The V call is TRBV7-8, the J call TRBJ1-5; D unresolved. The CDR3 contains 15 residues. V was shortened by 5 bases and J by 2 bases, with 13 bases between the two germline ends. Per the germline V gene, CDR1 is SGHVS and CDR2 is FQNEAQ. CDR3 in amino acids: CASSRALIGNQPQHF. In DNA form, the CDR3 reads TGTGCCAGCAGCCGGGCCCTCATTGGCAATCAGCCCCAGCATTTT.

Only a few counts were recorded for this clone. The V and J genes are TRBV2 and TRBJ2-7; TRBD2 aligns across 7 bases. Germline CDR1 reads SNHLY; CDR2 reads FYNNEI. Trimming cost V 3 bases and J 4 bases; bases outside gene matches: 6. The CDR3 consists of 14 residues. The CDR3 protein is CASSDIGGRYEQYF. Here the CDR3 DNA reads TGTGCCAGCAGTGACATCGGGGGGAGATACGAGCAGTACTTC. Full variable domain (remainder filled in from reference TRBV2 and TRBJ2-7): EPEVTQTPSHQVTQMGQEVILRCVPISNHLYFYWYRQILGQKVEFLVSFYNNEISEKSEIFDDQFSVERPDGSNFTLKIRSTKLEDSAMYFCASSDIGGRYEQYFGPGTRLTVT.

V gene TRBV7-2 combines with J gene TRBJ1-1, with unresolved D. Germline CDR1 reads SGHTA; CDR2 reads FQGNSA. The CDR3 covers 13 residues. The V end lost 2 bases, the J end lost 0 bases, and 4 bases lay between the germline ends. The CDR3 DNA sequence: TGTGCCAGCAGCTTACACATGAACACTGAAGCTTTCTTT. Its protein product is CASSLHMNTEAFF.

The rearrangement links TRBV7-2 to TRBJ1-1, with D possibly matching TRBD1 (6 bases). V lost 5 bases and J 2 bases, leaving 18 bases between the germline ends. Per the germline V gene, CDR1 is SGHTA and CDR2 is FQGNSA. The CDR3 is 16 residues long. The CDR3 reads CASSHWRGGSNTEAFF. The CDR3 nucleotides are TGTGCCAGCAGCCACTGGAGGGGGGGAAGTAACACTGAAGCTTTCTTT.

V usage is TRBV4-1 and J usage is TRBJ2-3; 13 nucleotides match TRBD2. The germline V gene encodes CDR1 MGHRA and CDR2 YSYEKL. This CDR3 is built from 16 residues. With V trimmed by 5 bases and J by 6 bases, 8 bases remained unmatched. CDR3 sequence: CASSIGRTSGSDTQYF. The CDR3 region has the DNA TGCGCCAGCAGCATCGGCCGGACTAGCGGGAGTGATACGCAGTATTTT.

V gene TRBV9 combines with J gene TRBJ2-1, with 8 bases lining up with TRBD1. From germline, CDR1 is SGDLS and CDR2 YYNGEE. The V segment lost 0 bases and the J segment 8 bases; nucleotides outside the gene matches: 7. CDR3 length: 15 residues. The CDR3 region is CASSVARTGNHEQFF. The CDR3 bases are TGTGCCAGCAGCGTAGCTCGGACAGGGAACCATGAGCAGTTCTTC.

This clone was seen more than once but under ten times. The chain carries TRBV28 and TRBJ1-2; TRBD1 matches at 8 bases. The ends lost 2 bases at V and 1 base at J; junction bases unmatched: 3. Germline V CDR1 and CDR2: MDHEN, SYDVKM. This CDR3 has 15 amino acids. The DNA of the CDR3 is TGTGCCAGCAGTTTAGGGACAGGACGTAACTATGGCTACACCTTC. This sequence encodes CASSLGTGRNYGYTF.

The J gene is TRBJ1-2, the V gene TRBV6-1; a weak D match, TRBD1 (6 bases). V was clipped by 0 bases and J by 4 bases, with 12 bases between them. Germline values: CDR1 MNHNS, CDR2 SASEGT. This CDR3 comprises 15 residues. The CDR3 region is CASSEAPGGRYGYTF. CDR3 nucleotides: TGTGCCAGCAGTGAAGCGCCGGGGGGCCGCTATGGCTACACCTTC.

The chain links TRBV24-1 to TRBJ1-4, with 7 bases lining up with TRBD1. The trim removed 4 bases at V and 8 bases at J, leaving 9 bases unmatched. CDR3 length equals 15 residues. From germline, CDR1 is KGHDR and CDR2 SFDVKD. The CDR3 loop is CATSDVGGAGEKLFF. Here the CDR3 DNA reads TGTGCCACCAGTGACGTAGGGGGCGCGGGGGAAAAACTGTTTTTT.

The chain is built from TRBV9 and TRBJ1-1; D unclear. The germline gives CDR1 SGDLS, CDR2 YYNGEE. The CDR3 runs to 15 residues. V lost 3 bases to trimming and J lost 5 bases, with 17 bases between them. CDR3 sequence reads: CASSGRGGRDTEAFF. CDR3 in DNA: TGTGCCAGCAGCGGACGGGGTGGGCGCGATACTGAAGCTTTCTTT.

CDR3 in amino acids: CASSPSGTGANTEAFF. The CDR3 DNA is TGTGCCAGCTCACCTTCCGGGACAGGGGCTAACACTGAAGCTTTCTTT. This rearrangement joins TRBV18 to TRBJ1-1; TRBD1 matches at 10 bases. Per germline, CDR1 KGHSH and CDR2 LQKENI. This CDR3 is built from 16 residues. Germline trimming cut 3 bases from V and 2 bases from J; bases unmatched to any gene: 6.

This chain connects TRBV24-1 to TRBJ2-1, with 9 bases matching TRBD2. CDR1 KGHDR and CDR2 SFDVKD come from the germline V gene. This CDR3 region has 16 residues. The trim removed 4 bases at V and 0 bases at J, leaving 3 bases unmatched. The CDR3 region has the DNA TGTGCCACCAGTGAATCACTAGCGGGCTCCTACAATGAGCAGTTCTTC. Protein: CATSESLAGSYNEQFF.

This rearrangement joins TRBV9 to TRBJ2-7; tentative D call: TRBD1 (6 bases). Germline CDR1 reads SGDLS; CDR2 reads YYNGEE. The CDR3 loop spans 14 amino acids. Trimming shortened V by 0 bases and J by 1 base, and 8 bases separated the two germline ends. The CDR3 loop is CASSVGGRSYEQYF. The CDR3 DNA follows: TGTGCCAGCAGCGTAGGGGGGCGATCCTACGAGCAGTACTTC. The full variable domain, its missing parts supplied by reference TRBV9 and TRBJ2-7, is DSGVTQTPKHLITATGQRVTLRCSPRSGDLSVYWYQQSLDQGLQFLIQYYNGEERAKGNILERFSAQQFPDLHSELNLSSLELGDSALYFCASSVGGRSYEQYFGPGTRLTVT.

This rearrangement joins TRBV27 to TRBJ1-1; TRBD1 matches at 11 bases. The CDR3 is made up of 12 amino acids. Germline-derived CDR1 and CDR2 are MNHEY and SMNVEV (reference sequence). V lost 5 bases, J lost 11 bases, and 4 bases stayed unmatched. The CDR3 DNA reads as TGTGCCAGCAGTGGACAGGGGGCCTCGGCTTTCTTT. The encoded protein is CASSGQGASAFF.